The clone carrying this T cell receptor beta chain has only a few counts. Its antigen remains unknown. TRB rearrangements spanning V, D and J were amplified using mixed TRB-A/B primers. Via MiXCR, TCRdb re-called the multiplex PCR reads, giving one row per CDR3 protein. The profile shows some 14,000 distinct CDR3 sequences, 25% of them singletons. These data belong to a study of T cell repertoires in aging, cancer and after chemotherapy. Overall study results and limits: In healthy donors, age-related TCR diversity loss mainly reflected lost richness.

The ends lost 1 base at V and 6 bases at J; junction bases unmatched: 3. CDR3 length: 14 residues. In germline, CDR1 is SGHTA, CDR2 FQGNSA. Amplification of TCR beta used genomic DNA extracted from peripheral blood. The TCR comes from a human donor in good health. The sequenced sample was blood. This chain joins TRBV7-2 and TRBJ2-5, with 9 nucleotides matching TRBD2. This chain's CDR3 is CASSLGGTSQTQYF. The DNA for the CDR3 is TGTGCCAGCAGCTTAGGGGGGACTAGCCAGACCCAGTACTTC.